Sequencing of this TCR beta chain was carried out in a study of cytomegalovirus exposure and HLA in healthy donors (dated by TCRdb to 2016 to 2017). About the investigation overall: An earlier analysis of roughly 570 of the donors reported 276 Gb of sequence data and 90 million to 120 million unique TCR beta sequences obtained from roughly 180 million T cells. Roughly 300 gigabases of sequencing data and 70 million to 100 million unique TCR sequences made up an early release that covered around 640 HLA-typed donors. Among the roughly 400 genotyped donors, around 81% belonged to the genetic ancestry cluster associated with self-reported Caucasian donors. The study was designed to test whether signatures of past pathogen exposure could be identified by cataloging public T cell receptors. The study profiled the T cell repertoires of some 610 subjects by immunosequencing and related them to cytomegalovirus serostatus. Along with the roughly 700-subject first cohort, a separate validation cohort of some 130 different subjects was used. To predict cytomegalovirus infection status, the study brought together high-throughput TCR immunosequencing, statistical association of individual TCRs with disease status, and machine learning. In a later analysis, previously published TCR beta repertoires from 500 to 750 donors were re-analyzed and high-resolution HLA genotyping was added so that TCR occurrence patterns could be studied. Rather than using new phenotypic data, the later analysis identified candidate immune exposures from TCR beta sequences and from how often those sequences occurred across donors. An earlier analysis of some 500 of the donors used high-throughput TCR beta sequencing to judge whether each TCR beta V gene segment behaved as functional or pseudogenic. Donor age, sex, ethnicity and CMV serostatus were compiled alongside the repertoire data. A later genetic analysis used genome-wide SNP genotypes for 398 of the 666 donors, treating that subset as a discovery cohort. All discovery cohort repertoires had been generated on a single sequencing platform. HLA typing included class I and class II loci at four-digit resolution. Typing coverage differed by locus: A, B, C, DRB1 and DQB1 were typed in roughly 620-640 donors, DQA1 in 500 to 550, DPA1 in some 600, and DPB1 in 450 to 490. About 5 DR-DQ haplotypes were handled as single units for association and clustering, since linkage in the cohort was strong. On average, about 200,000 unique TCR beta nucleotide sequences were sequenced per donor among roughly 430 genotyped donors of the cohort, with about 17% of those sequences being non-productive. General conclusions and limits of the study: In a later analysis, several top co-occurrence clusters were reported to appear linked to parvovirus B19, influenza, CMV and Epstein-Barr virus. In the study, 150 to 200 TCR beta chains were listed as associated with cytomegalovirus. This cohort had only TCR beta chains sequenced, and the lack of alpha or paired-chain data limited which features could be detected. The only immune exposure information available for the cohort was CMV serostatus. In both the original and validation cohorts, the classifier was reported to diagnose cytomegalovirus status with high specificity and sensitivity. According to a later genetic analysis, donors in an Asian-associated ancestry cluster had fewer N-insertions in productive TCRs than the approximately 690-donor mean. A group of highly shared sequence variants was considered likely to be a technical artifact of the sequencing pipeline. Because the 87-base-pair reads could not distinguish some IMGT-functional V segments, including TRBV6-2 and TRBV6-3, those segments were excluded. Because some donors lacked HLA typing at each locus, the association tests relied only on the typed subset. The presence/absence analyses assumed that sequencing depth was roughly uniform across donors, and that assumption may not be true. Correlated functional status among segregating V segments might reflect linkage disequilibrium, but an unknown experimental factor could not be ruled out. According to a later analysis, TCR association rates differed among HLA loci, with DRB1 alleles showing the most associated TCRs and HLA-C alleles showing the fewest. The authors suggested that the approach could potentially be extended to other disease states and immunological phenotypes. In an earlier analysis of under 600 of the donors, most TCR beta V segments were observed in productive rearrangements about 90% or about 30% of the time, broadly matching IMGT annotations. A few of the identified cytomegalovirus-associated TCR beta chains were confirmed in vitro to be specific for cytomegalovirus antigens. A later analysis associated about 17,000 TCR beta sequences with specific HLA alleles at a false discovery rate of 0.05. Compared with equally common non-associated chains, HLA-associated TCR beta chains in a later analysis were more clonally expanded and had lower generation probabilities. A further reported finding was that TCR beta sequences accurately predicted the HLA-A and HLA-B alleles for most subjects in the first cohort. Because counts were too low, 15 to 20 rarely observed V segments, including chromosome 9 orphons, were excluded from the earlier analysis of under 650 of the donors. Most TCR sequences were observed very rarely across donors, whereas some public TCRs were present in many individuals. Most CMV-associated TCR beta chains appeared to be HLA-restricted in a later analysis, and the HLA associations seemed to be driven largely by CMV exposure. In a later genetic analysis, a missense DCLRE1C variant was associated with V-gene and J-gene trimming of TCR beta chains, and the association was replicated in an independent cohort. When HLA alleles, especially DR and DQ, strongly co-occurred, TCR associations were difficult to assign to individual alleles.

Library preparation employed the immunoSEQ multiplex PCR assay. A mixture of 60 forward primers for TCR Vbeta segments and 13 reverse primers for TCR Jbeta segments was used in the multiplex PCR. Amplification of the CDR3 region of rearranged TCR beta genes was performed with a multiplex PCR assay on genomic DNA. The Illumina HiSeq System was used to sequence the amplified TCR beta libraries as 87-base-pair reads. The authors' pipeline ran thus. Across the 600 to 700 repertoires, a later analysis counted 75 million to 90 million unique TCR beta chains, around 11 million of which were shared by at least two donors. A nearest-neighbor algorithm error-corrected the raw reads and collapsed the reads into unique sequences, merging closely related sequences to remove PCR and sequencing errors. CDR3 sequences were aligned to IMGT reference sequences to assign V, D and J gene segments. For a sequence to be retained, at least a six-nucleotide match to both a V gene segment and a J gene segment was required. A rearrangement was called productive if the CDR3 had no stop codons and remained in frame with V and J, and every other rearrangement was called non-productive. CDR3 was defined by IMGT convention, running from the second conserved V-encoded cysteine to the conserved J-encoded phenylalanine. The earlier analysis of 587 of the donors excluded sequences that lacked an unambiguous match to a single V gene segment. An earlier analysis of several hundred of the donors classified V segments as functional when productive rearrangements were above 56.7% and as segregating when the standard deviation between donors was above 5%. To diagnose cytomegalovirus status from the catalog of TCR beta chain sequences, a statistical classification framework was built. A later analysis assigned V and J genes by comparing TCR nucleotide sequences with IMGT/GENE-DB human TR gene sequences. The TCRdist pipeline was used in a later analysis to assign CDR3 sequences and most-parsimonious VDJ recombination scenarios. A later analysis defined each TCR beta chain by its CDR3 amino acid sequence plus V-gene family, and excluded reads lacking a unique V-gene family. As a way to deal with suspected cross-contamination and a sequencing artifact, a later analysis dropped approximately 570 nucleotide sequences that were highly shared and had low generation probability. For each public chain, a later analysis derived a clonal expansion index from normalized ranks of inferred template counts within each repertoire. In a later analysis, generation probabilities were computed with a VDJ recombination model fitted to out-of-frame rearrangements, and the resulting probabilities were checked against IGoR. Hypergeometric tests were used in a later analysis to score TCR-TCR, TCR-HLA and TCR-CMV co-occurrence, with a repertoire-size bias correction applied to the TCR pairs. False discovery rates were estimated in a later analysis by permuting HLA or CMV assignments 20 times. In a later analysis, co-occurring TCRs were grouped with DBSCAN, and TCRdist sequence similarity was added when clustering was performed within HLA-allele-positive subsets. For co-occurrence clustering, repertoires with fewer than 30,000 or more than 120,000 public chains were excluded, along with five repertoires with anomalous nucleotide sharing. Sourced from immuneACCESS, this table was stored by TCRdb with only in-frame sequences that have V and J called. A share of the clones is absent; for the studies checked, an unresolved V gene accounts for under half, and the remainder has no known explanation. That table is the source of V, J and clone size, and D and trimming were worked out from the DNA. This sample comprises 150,000 to 200,000 clones, less than 90% of them detected only once. The ten largest account for roughly 4% of the sample.

In total, just over 650 healthy bone marrow donors made up the cohort. All cohort members were sampled while nominally healthy, although unrecorded immune exposures were likely present. The donor was CMV seropositive and was included in the group of 300 or so seropositive cohort members. Each donor provided a peripheral blood sample, and peripheral blood mononuclear cells were used for TCR beta sequencing. The Qiagen DNeasy Blood Extraction Kit was used to extract genomic DNA from the blood cell samples. The germline V gene supplies CDR1 MNHEY and CDR2 SVGAGI. From the cysteine up to the phenylalanine, the CDR3 has a length of 15 residues. Only the CDR3 DNA is retained, 45 bases long and in frame from the first base. V sheds 1 base and J sheds 4 bases, leaving 14 bases between their ends. Worth noting for this clone: Its antigen is unknown. No qualities accompany the bases; no much larger clone lies one base away.

In this chain, TRBV6-5 is recombined with TRBJ2-7, with TRBD2 as a weak D call on 7 bases. The sample taken for sequencing was PBMCs. The clonotype originates from a man in his fifties in good health and CMV-seropositive. The sequenced DNA: TGTGCCAGCAGTTACTACGTGGGAGGGGGATACGAGCAGTACTTC. Its protein reads: CASSYYVGGGYEQYF.